This T cell receptor beta chain was sequenced during a study of blood T cell repertoires in COVID-19. Across the study: The United States, Italy and Spain provided the acute and convalescent COVID-19 samples. The cDNA or gDNA used as material had been derived from T cells, B-cell-depleted T cells, or PBMCs.

Seattle cases were enrolled at active infection and followed longitudinally. Original analysis: Reference gene primer amplification gave nucleated cell count estimates. Some clones are missing from TCRdb's copy, which holds only in-frame ones; the method was immunoSEQ multiplex PCR. The DNA gave D and trimming, while V, J and clone size come from that table. The sample holds approximately 110,000 clones, approximately 74% seen once. V lost 10 bases and J 3 bases, leaving 7 bases between the germline ends. Germline V CDR1 and CDR2: MDHEN, SYDVKM. The CDR3 is 10 amino acids. This sequence was found in a man older than 75 with COVID-19, enrolled during active disease. The source material was peripheral blood. This rearrangement joins TRBV28 to TRBJ2-7; D is unclear. DNA of the CDR3: TGTGCCACCTACTACTACGAGCAGTACTTC. It specifies CATYYYEQYF.